The entry below describes one TCR beta chain. The method was immunoSEQ multiplex PCR; TCRdb's version includes in-frame clones alone and lacks a portion of them. Seen here are roughly 71,000 clones, approximately 91% observed once, and the top ten hold approximately 2.7%. The sample belongs to a study of T cells after somatic rescue of genetic block. V was pared by 5 bases and J by 2 bases, with 3 bases of the junction left unmatched. Germline loops: CDR1 LNHDA, CDR2 SQIVND (reference sequence). This CDR3 spans 15 amino acids. The chain carries TRBV19 and TRBJ2-3; 11 nucleotides align to TRBD2. Sequences were obtained from peripheral blood mononuclear cells (PBMCs). This TCR derives from a man aged 25 to 40. CDR3 protein: CASSSSGRITDTQYF. CDR3 coding DNA: TGTGCCAGTAGTTCTAGCGGGAGGATCACAGATACGCAGTATTTT. The full variable domain, with the rest looked up from reference TRBV19 and TRBJ2-3, is DGGITQSPKYLFRKEGQNVTLSCEQNLNHDAMYWYRQDPGQGLRLIYYSQIVNDFQKGDIAEGYSVSREKKESFPLTVTSAQKNPTAFYLCASSSSGRITDTQYFGPGTRLTVL.